The rows below give T cell receptor beta chains drawn from one sample of a study of T cell responses to AZD1222 COVID-19 vaccine. Using immunoSEQ multiplex PCR, the repertoire was profiled, and TCRdb retains in-frame clones only, with some absent. The table shows about 120,000 clones, with 75% to 90% occurring only once. Source: peripheral blood, taken on day 0 of AZD1222 vaccination. These receptors originate from an adult in good health. The CDR3 runs from the conserved cysteine through the conserved F or W. The D gene is left open where the match is weak. Clone size is given for some rows only: seen once, a few or many times, or a class if the clone is expanded.

V gene	clone size	D gene	J gene	CDR3 protein	CDR3 DNA
TRBV7-9	-	-	TRBJ2-2	CASSLVATDTGELFF	TGTGCCAGCAGCTTAGTGGCTACTGACACCGGGGAGCTGTTTTTT
TRBV28	-	-	TRBJ2-2	CASSWTVTTGELFF	TGTGCCAGCAGTTGGACAGTAACCACCGGGGAGCTGTTTTTT
TRBV7-2	-	-	TRBJ2-1	CASSLALRTEQFF	TGTGCCAGCAGCTTAGCGCTCAGGACAGAGCAGTTCTTC
TRBV20-1	-	-	TRBJ2-7	CSARSSYEQYF	TGCAGTGCTAGGAGCTCCTACGAGCAGTACTTC
TRBV6-2/TRBV6-3	-	TRBD2	TRBJ2-1	CASSPPGLAGYNEQFF	TGTGCCAGCAGCCCTCCCGGACTAGCGGGATACAATGAGCAGTTCTTC
TRBV7-2	-	-	TRBJ1-5	CASSSSSTVSNQPQHF	TGTGCCAGCAGCTCTTCGTCGACAGTTAGCAATCAGCCCCAGCATTTT
TRBV28	-	TRBD1	TRBJ1-1	CASSSPTGGTEAFF	TGTGCCAGCAGTTCCCCAACAGGGGGCACTGAAGCTTTCTTT
TRBV27	-	-	TRBJ1-2	CASRSFNYGYTF	TGTGCCAGCAGGTCCTTTAACTATGGCTACACCTTC
TRBV21-1	-	-	TRBJ1-2	CAAAGQGPIYGYTF	TGTGCCGCAGCTGGACAGGGGCCTATCTATGGCTACACCTTC
TRBV12-3/TRBV12-4	few	-	TRBJ2-1	CASSFVGDDEQFF	TGTGCCAGCAGTTTCGTAGGGGACGATGAGCAGTTCTTC
TRBV19	-	TRBD2	TRBJ2-1	CASSIDPAGVYNEQFF	TGTGCCAGTAGTATAGATCCAGCGGGGGTTTACAATGAGCAGTTCTTC
TRBV29-1	-	TRBD1	TRBJ1-4	CSAGQGPTNEKLFF	TGCAGCGCCGGACAGGGACCAACTAATGAAAAACTGTTTTTT
TRBV3-1/TRBV3-2	-	-	TRBJ1-1	CASSQVGLEAFF	TGTGCCAGCAGCCAAGTGGGCCTTGAAGCTTTCTTT
TRBV5-8	-	TRBD1	TRBJ1-6	CASSGGQAWSPLHF	TGTGCCAGCAGCGGGGGACAGGCTTGGTCACCCCTCCACTTT
TRBV4-1	-	TRBD1	TRBJ2-2	CASSQRERTGRTGELFF	TGCGCCAGCAGCCAAAGGGAAAGGACAGGGCGAACCGGGGAGCTGTTTTTT
TRBV7-6	-	-	TRBJ2-1	CASSLSGDPINEQFF	TGTGCCAGCAGCTTATCCGGGGACCCCATCAATGAGCAGTTCTTC
TRBV29-1	once	-	TRBJ2-4	CSVAGRTAENIQYF	TGCAGCGTCGCGGGACGAACGGCAGAAAACATTCAGTACTTC
TRBV6-5	-	-	TRBJ1-5	CASTPQGISNQPQHF	TGTGCCAGCACCCCACAGGGAATTAGCAATCAGCCCCAGCATTTT
TRBV7-9	-	TRBD1	TRBJ1-2	CASIGGRGYGYTF	TGTGCCAGCATAGGGGGCCGTGGCTATGGCTACACCTTC
TRBV18	few	TRBD2	TRBJ2-3	CASSPPGGSSGDTQYF	TGTGCCAGCTCACCACCTGGCGGGAGCTCGGGGGATACGCAGTATTTT
TRBV24-1	-	TRBD1	TRBJ1-5	CATSDRDRGFHQPQHF	TGTGCCACCAGTGACAGGGACAGGGGTTTCCATCAGCCCCAGCATTTT
TRBV7-8	-	-	TRBJ2-5	CASSPPDRQETQYF	TGTGCCAGCAGCCCCCCGGACAGACAAGAGACCCAGTACTTC
TRBV7-2	-	-	TRBJ1-6	CASSPREMKNSPLHF	TGTGCCAGCAGCCCCAGGGAAATGAAGAATTCACCCCTCCACTTT
TRBV9	-	-	TRBJ2-1	CASSTGTLNNEQFF	TGTGCCAGCAGCACAGGGACTCTGAACAATGAGCAGTTCTTC
TRBV29-1	-	-	TRBJ2-7	CSATGAGDDYLYEQYF	TGCAGCGCTACTGGGGCAGGGGATGACTACCTCTACGAGCAGTACTTC
TRBV18	-	-	TRBJ1-6	CASSPRQGDSPLHF	TGTGCCAGCTCACCACGTCAGGGCGATTCACCCCTCCACTTT
TRBV27	-	-	TRBJ2-7	CASSPDNNYEQYF	TGTGCCAGCAGTCCAGACAATAATTACGAGCAGTACTTC
TRBV4-3	-	TRBD1	TRBJ1-4	CASSQDRGQSNEKLFF	TGCGCCAGCAGCCAAGATCGGGGACAGAGTAATGAAAAACTGTTTTTT
TRBV6-1	-	TRBD2	TRBJ2-2	CASSEAGGSGTGELFF	TGTGCCAGCAGTGAAGCAGGCGGGAGTGGGACCGGGGAGCTGTTTTTT
TRBV12-3/TRBV12-4	-	-	TRBJ2-2	CASSRLDTGELFF	TGTGCCAGCAGTAGACTAGACACCGGGGAGCTGTTTTTT
TRBV19	-	TRBD2	TRBJ2-3	CASTYGGSDTQYF	TGTGCCAGTACTTACGGGGGGTCAGATACGCAGTATTTT
TRBV7-2	-	-	TRBJ2-2	CASSFRRTGELFF	TGTGCCAGCAGCTTTCGGCGGACCGGGGAGCTGTTTTTT